The 32 T cell receptor beta chains reported below all come from one sample, sequenced in a study of vaccination effects on CD4 cells after COVID-19. For these TCRs, the target antigens are not known. Using immunoSEQ multiplex PCR, the repertoire was profiled, and TCRdb retains in-frame clones only, with some absent. Counted here are roughly 54,000 clones, around 80% occurring once; the ten biggest clones make up 4.5% to 7%. Expansion of antigen-specific CD4+ T cells with viral peptide pools was carried out by the ViraFEST assay before sequencing. Following culture for approximately ten days, CD4+ T cells were isolated. A PCR test confirmed that the person had SARS-CoV-2 infection between March and December 2020. The starting material was CD4+ T cells from PBMCs cultured with HIV peptides, obtained before COVID-19 vaccination. Subset here: HIV-1 Nef peptide pool negative control/reference culture. The receptors here all came from a human donor who had a prior SARS-CoV-2 infection.

The J gene is TRBJ1-1, the V gene TRBV10-3; 9 bases are shared with TRBD1. This CDR3 region has 15 residues. Germline V lookup: CDR1 ENHRY, CDR2 SYGVKD. J gave up 3 bases and V 6 bases, and 8 bases lay outside the gene matches. This CDR3 is CAIRPGTGRHTEAFF. In DNA, the CDR3 is TGTGCCATCAGGCCCGGGACAGGGCGTCACACTGAAGCTTTCTTT.

This clone showed up just once. The chain recombines TRBV27 with TRBJ1-1, with no clear D. The CDR3 is made up of 14 amino acids. Trimming took off 6 bases at V and 4 bases at J, with 15 bases between the two ends. Germline CDR1 and CDR2: MNHEY and SMNVEV (reference sequence). As DNA, the CDR3 is TGTGCCAGCAGCCCTGTGAATTTGGGCACTGAAGCTTTCTTT. As protein: CASSPVNLGTEAFF.

V is TRBV11-2 and J is TRBJ1-2, with D uncertain. The V and J ends lost 5 bases and 7 bases respectively, with 11 bases between them. Germline V gene sequence: CDR1 SGHAT, CDR2 FQNNGV. The CDR3 totals 12 residues. The DNA of the CDR3 is TGTGCCAGCAGCCCGGATTCTCTTGGCTACACCTTC. It specifies CASSPDSLGYTF. Full variable domain (remainder filled in from reference TRBV11-2 and TRBJ1-2): EAGVAQSPRYKIIEKRQSVAFWCNPISGHATLYWYQQILGQGPKLLIQFQNNGVVDDSQLPKDRFSAERLKGVDSTLKIQPAKLEDSAVYLCASSPDSLGYTFGSGTRLTVV.

The rearrangement joins TRBV20-1 to TRBJ2-3, with 14 bases lining up with TRBD2. CDR3 length: 18 residues. Unmatched junction bases numbered 8, after V lost 3 bases and J lost 0 bases. Germline V lookup: CDR1 DFQATT, CDR2 SNEGSKA (reference sequence). CDR3 loop: CSASRTSGGYTSTDTQYF. In DNA, the CDR3 is TGCAGTGCTAGTCGGACTAGCGGGGGGTATACTAGCACAGATACGCAGTATTTT.

The chain recombines TRBV5-6 with TRBJ2-7; no reliable D call. The length of the CDR3 is 11 residues. V was pared by 4 bases and J by 3 bases, with 5 bases between. Germline CDR1 SGHDT, CDR2 YYEEEE. The CDR3 here is CASSNYYEQYF. The CDR3 DNA reads as TGTGCCAGCAGCAACTACTACGAGCAGTACTTC.

This chain joins TRBV20-1 and TRBJ1-2; unclear D gene. Germline lookup yields CDR1 DFQATT and CDR2 SNEGSKA (reference sequence). This CDR3 has 11 amino acids. Trimming took off 6 bases at V and 5 bases at J, with 10 bases between the two ends. For the CDR3, the DNA is TGCAGTGCCCGCCCAGGATATGGCTACACCTTC. The encoded protein is CSARPGYGYTF.

The V and J genes are TRBV6-5 and TRBJ1-3; D perhaps matches TRBD1 (5 bases). Germline CDR1 MNHEY, CDR2 SVGAGI. The CDR3 consists of 16 residues. V was trimmed by 0 bases and J by 1 base, leaving 10 bases between them. CDR3 loop: CASSYSPGLSGNTIYF. Written as DNA, the CDR3 is TGTGCCAGCAGTTACTCACCAGGGCTATCTGGAAACACCATATATTTT.

The gene calls are TRBV2 and TRBJ2-5; 7 bases map to TRBD2. V gave up 7 bases and J gave up 2 bases; unmatched junction bases: 7. CDR1 is SNHLY, CDR2 FYNNEI, per germline. CDR3 size: 14 residues. CDR3 nucleotide sequence: TGTGCCAGCAACGCGGGAGTAGGGCAAGAGACCCAGTACTTC. Its protein product is CASNAGVGQETQYF.

This clone showed up just a few times. For the CDR3, the DNA is TGTGCCAGCAGTTTAAGGGCTAGAATAAAAACTGAAGCTTTCTTT. This codes for CASSLRARIKTEAFF. The chain joins TRBV27 to TRBJ1-1; D gene ambiguous. The V gene lost 2 bases and the J gene lost 5 bases, with 15 bases spanning the gap. Per germline, CDR1 MNHEY and CDR2 SMNVEV (reference sequence). The CDR3 contains 15 residues.

V and J are TRBV23-1 and TRBJ2-3, with D perhaps TRBD1 or TRBD2 (5 bases each). TRBV23-1 is given ORF status, its function remaining uncertain. This CDR3 region has 14 residues. V was pared by 3 bases and J by 5 bases, with 12 bases between. The CDR3: CASSHERGRDTQYF. CDR3 bases: TGCGCCAGCAGTCATGAGAGGGGACGAGATACGCAGTATTTT.

The chain couples TRBV2 to TRBJ1-1; 7 bases are shared with TRBD1. The CDR3 has 13 amino acids. CDR1 and CDR2 from the germline V gene are SNHLY and FYNNEI. Trimming removed 5 bases from V and 1 base from J; junction bases left unmatched: 1. For the CDR3, the DNA is TGTGCCAGCAGTTACAGGGGGAACACTGAAGCTTTCTTT. It is translated as CASSYRGNTEAFF.

The chain has TRBV9 and TRBJ1-1; unclear D gene. This CDR3 is 13 amino acids long. The V and J ends lost 2 bases and 0 bases respectively, with 5 bases between them. Germline V gene lookup returns CDR1 SGDLS and CDR2 YYNGEE. The CDR3 nucleotides read TGTGCCAGCAGCGTGCAGTTGAACACTGAAGCTTTCTTT. The encoded protein is CASSVQLNTEAFF.

The chain uses TRBV5-1 and TRBJ2-1, with a weak D call TRBD2 (5 bases). This CDR3 contains 16 residues. V lost 0 bases to trimming and J lost 5 bases, with 15 bases between them. In germline, CDR1 is SGHRS, CDR2 YFSETQ. This CDR3 is CASSLARGGINNEQFF. CDR3 nucleotides: TGCGCCAGCAGCTTGGCCCGGGGTGGGATAAACAATGAGCAGTTCTTC.

On this clone: Other DNA variants within this sample encode the same CDR3. The chain has TRBV25-1 and TRBJ2-7, with a possible D match to TRBD1 (6 bases). The CDR3 has 15 amino acids. Trimming removed 0 bases from V and 4 bases from J, with 13 bases in between. The germline V gene has CDR1 MGHDK and CDR2 SYGVNS. The CDR3 nucleotides read TGTGCCAGCAGTGAATATCAGGGGTTCGGTTACGAGCAGTACTTC. It specifies CASSEYQGFGYEQYF.

The chain uses TRBV19 and TRBJ2-4; D ambiguous. Trimming took 4 bases from V and 0 from J, leaving 16 bases between them. Germline CDR1 reads LNHDA; CDR2 reads SQIVND (reference sequence). This CDR3 contains 17 residues. CDR3: CASSTRVYSIAKNIQYF. CDR3 DNA: TGTGCCAGTAGTACTCGGGTCTATTCCATAGCCAAAAACATTCAGTACTTC. The full variable domain, with the rest looked up from reference TRBV19 and TRBJ2-4, is DGGITQSPKYLFRKEGQNVTLSCEQNLNHDAMYWYRQDPGQGLRLIYYSQIVNDFQKGDIAEGYSVSREKKESFPLTVTSAQKNPTAFYLCASSTRVYSIAKNIQYFGAGTRLSVL.

This clone was picked up a small number of times. The genes are TRBV23-1 and TRBJ1-6; TRBD1 matches at 8 bases. TRBV23-1 is an ORF; its function is uncertain. The CDR3 has 17 residues. The V gene end was trimmed by 4 bases and the J gene end by 8 bases; junction bases not matched to a gene: 13. The CDR3 here is CASSPTEAGGGDSPLHF. Here the CDR3 DNA reads TGCGCCAGCAGTCCAACGGAGGCAGGGGGCGGGGATTCACCCCTCCACTTT.

The chain combines TRBV4-3 with TRBJ1-5, with D maybe TRBD1 (5 bases). CDR1 is LGHNA and CDR2 is YSLEER in the germline V gene. The CDR3 extends over 14 amino acids. V was trimmed by 1 base and J by 7 bases, leaving 11 bases between them. The DNA for the CDR3 is TGCGCCAGCAGCCAAGCATGGGGCGGGCAGCCCCAGCATTTT. Translation: CASSQAWGGQPQHF.

V usage is TRBV7-2 and J usage is TRBJ2-1, with D uncertain. Germline V lookup: CDR1 SGHTA, CDR2 FQGNSA. V gave up 5 bases and J gave up 7 bases, with 12 bases separating them. The CDR3 consists of 13 residues. CDR3 sequence reads: CASSPYNYNEQFF. In nucleotides, the CDR3 is TGTGCCAGCAGCCCCTACAATTATAATGAGCAGTTCTTC. The whole variable domain, remainder taken from reference TRBV7-2 and TRBJ2-1, is GAGVSQSPSNKVTEKGKDVELRCDPISGHTALYWYRQSLGQGLEFLIYFQGNSAPDKSGLPSDRFSAERTGGSVSTLTIQRTQQEDSAVYLCASSPYNYNEQFFGPGTRLTVL.

The V and J genes are TRBV2 and TRBJ2-2; 9 bases fit TRBD1. The CDR3 loop spans 16 amino acids. V shed 7 bases, J shed 7 bases, and the junction held 13 bases outside the gene matches. Germline-derived CDR1 and CDR2 are SNHLY and FYNNEI. CDR3 loop: CASTEPTGGIGGELFF. The CDR3 region has the DNA TGTGCCAGCACTGAGCCGACAGGGGGGATCGGCGGGGAGCTGTTTTTT.

The V and J genes are TRBV7-2 and TRBJ1-3, with TRBD1 as a possible D gene (6 bases). The CDR3 is 15 amino acids. Germline CDR1 is SGHTA and CDR2 is FQGNSA. Trimming left V 3 bases short and J 4 bases short, with 13 bases between. The DNA of the CDR3 is TGTGCCAGCAGCTTCGGGGGGGCGGTAGGAAACACCATATATTTT. This translates into CASSFGGAVGNTIYF.

The chain employs TRBV7-2 and TRBJ2-1; no reliable D call. V lost 0 bases to trimming and J lost 2 bases, with 8 bases between them. The CDR3 extends over 15 amino acids. The germline V gene encodes CDR1 SGHTA and CDR2 FQGNSA. The CDR3 protein is CASSLAGNTYNEQFF. The DNA for the CDR3 is TGTGCCAGCAGCTTAGCAGGGAATACCTACAATGAGCAGTTCTTC.

The chain uses TRBV25-1 and TRBJ2-7; a possible D gene is TRBD1 (5 bases). The CDR3 has 16 residues. V was trimmed by 1 base and J by 4 bases, leaving 17 bases between them. Per germline, CDR1 MGHDK and CDR2 SYGVNS. Here the CDR3 DNA reads TGTGCCAGCAGTGAATCTGGGGCGCAGGGTGTATACGAGCAGTACTTC. Its protein product is CASSESGAQGVYEQYF.

The chain combines TRBV4-1 with TRBJ1-2; TRBD1 is a possible D gene (5 bases). Germline V gene lookup returns CDR1 MGHRA and CDR2 YSYEKL. Trimming cost V 0 bases and J 5 bases, with 7 bases left between them. The CDR3 spans 13 residues. The CDR3, as DNA: TGCGCCAGCAGCCAAGATGGGACGTATGGCTACACCTTC. Translated: CASSQDGTYGYTF.

The rearrangement joins TRBV29-1 to TRBJ2-5; D possibly corresponds to TRBD1 (6 bases). The CDR3 is 16 amino acids. Germline CDR1 SQVTM, CDR2 ANQGSEA. The germline V and J ends were trimmed by 1 base and 1 base, with 16 bases remaining between them. CDR3 amino acids: CSVEGQTGRSQETQYF. CDR3 sequence (DNA): TGCAGCGTTGAAGGTCAGACAGGTCGATCCCAAGAGACCCAGTACTTC.

This sequence joins TRBV20-1 and TRBJ2-3; no clear D. The CDR3 has 12 amino acids. The V end was cut by 3 bases, the J end by 0 bases, with 4 bases between. Germline assignment: CDR1 DFQATT and CDR2 SNEGSKA (reference sequence). The DNA of the CDR3 is TGCAGTGCTAGTCTTAGCACAGATACGCAGTATTTT. It yields the protein CSASLSTDTQYF.

The V call is TRBV2, the J call TRBJ1-4; 9 bases match TRBD1. Germline V gives CDR1 SNHLY, CDR2 FYNNEI. This CDR3 comprises 15 residues. V was pared by 4 bases and J by 8 bases, with 8 bases of the junction left unmatched. CDR3 region: CASSVFGTGLEKLFF. The DNA of the CDR3 is TGTGCCAGCAGTGTTTTCGGGACAGGGTTGGAAAAACTGTTTTTT.

The rearrangement uses TRBV18 and TRBJ2-5, with D maybe TRBD1 (5 bases). The CDR3 covers 14 residues. The germline V and J ends were trimmed by 6 bases and 5 bases, with 16 bases remaining between them. Germline CDR1 is KGHSH and CDR2 is LQKENI. The CDR3 nucleotides are TGTGCCAGCTCTTCCAATACAGGCTACGAGACCCAGTACTTC. Its translation is CASSSNTGYETQYF.

In this sample, this clone turned up many times. The V call is TRBV7-2, the J call TRBJ2-1; perhaps TRBD2 as D (6 bases). The V end was cut by 0 bases, the J end by 3 bases, with 9 bases between. CDR3 length: 15 amino acids. Looked up from germline, CDR1 is SGHTA and CDR2 is FQGNSA. CDR3 sequence reads: CASSLAKTSYNEQFF. The CDR3 DNA sequence: TGTGCCAGCAGCTTAGCAAAGACTAGCTACAATGAGCAGTTCTTC. Full variable domain (remainder filled in from reference TRBV7-2 and TRBJ2-1): GAGVSQSPSNKVTEKGKDVELRCDPISGHTALYWYRQSLGQGLEFLIYFQGNSAPDKSGLPSDRFSAERTGGSVSTLTIQRTQQEDSAVYLCASSLAKTSYNEQFFGPGTRLTVL.

The chain has TRBV9 and TRBJ2-1; perhaps TRBD2 as D (6 bases). Per the germline V gene, CDR1 is SGDLS and CDR2 is YYNGEE. V lost 3 bases and J 10 bases, leaving 17 bases between the germline ends. The CDR3 is 14 amino acids. The CDR3 loop is CASSASGGYTEQFF. CDR3 bases: TGTGCCAGCAGCGCCAGTGGGGGGTATACAGAGCAGTTCTTC.

The chain couples TRBV10-3 to TRBJ2-3; D is unresolved. The CDR3 runs to 14 residues. V gave up 0 bases and J gave up 2 bases, with 6 bases separating them. Germline CDR1 and CDR2: ENHRY and SYGVKD. This CDR3 is CAISESADTDTQYF. The CDR3 DNA reads TGTGCCATCAGTGAGTCAGCAGACACAGATACGCAGTATTTT.

The chain links TRBV12-5 to TRBJ2-3, with D perhaps TRBD1 (5 bases). The V end lost 6 bases, the J end lost 0 bases, and 13 bases lay between the germline ends. Germline lookup yields CDR1 LGHNT and CDR2 FRNRAP. CDR3 size: 15 residues. CDR3 sequence: CASGQDGQSTDTQYF. CDR3 in DNA: TGTGCTAGTGGCCAAGACGGACAAAGCACAGATACGCAGTATTTT.

The genes are TRBV4-3 and TRBJ1-5; D call uncertain. CDR3 length: 13 residues. Looked up from germline, CDR1 is LGHNA and CDR2 is YSLEER. V lost 0 bases and J lost 5, with 5 bases in between. CDR3 bases: TGCGCCAGCAGCCAAGAAAGAGATCAGCCCCAGCATTTT. This translates into CASSQERDQPQHF.